This entry is about one TCR beta chain. Its target is unknown. This record belongs to a study of cytomegalovirus exposure and HLA in healthy donors. Study-wide results and caveats: More clonal expansion characterized HLA-associated TCR beta chains than equally common others in a later analysis. 87-base-pair reads could not separate some V segments, including TRBV6-2 and TRBV6-3.

CDR1 is MDHEN and CDR2 is SYDVKM in the germline V gene. The length of the CDR3 is 13 residues. Trimming removed 6 bases from V and 4 bases from J, with 11 bases in between. The PCR was carried out with 60 Vbeta primers and 13 Jbeta primers. Clones were read by immunoSEQ multiplex PCR, and TCRdb kept only the in-frame ones, dropping some. The data contain about 170,000 clones, about 81% of them seen just once; the ten biggest clones take up 1.5% to 2%. This chain connects TRBV28 to TRBJ2-3; maybe TRBD1 (7 bases). Sequenced sample: PBMCs. The source of this sequence is a woman aged 18-35 years in good health and CMV-seronegative. Here the CDR3 reads CASRLRGADTQYF. CDR3 DNA sequence: TGTGCCAGCAGACTCAGGGGGGCAGATACGCAGTATTTT.